The T cell receptor beta chain described here comes from a study of T cell responses to AZD1222 COVID-19 vaccine. Points from the study as a whole: Samples come after the peak T cell response, not at day 14.

Note on this clone: Its target is unknown. This sample includes further DNA sequences coding for the same CDR3.

Trimming stripped 4 bases from V and 0 bases from J, with 12 bases between. Germline CDR1 SGHDN, CDR2 FVKESK. The CDR3 is 15 residues long. Sequencing used immunoSEQ multiplex PCR; TCRdb keeps in-frame clones, though not all of them. The sample yields 110,000 or so clones, roughly 84% seen once. The specimen was peripheral blood, collected on day 0 of AZD1222 vaccination. The sequence derives from an adult in good health. The chain has TRBV14 and TRBJ1-1; no reliable D call. The CDR3 DNA is TGTGCCAGCAGCCTTAGGACGGGCATGAACACTGAAGCTTTCTTT. This codes for CASSLRTGMNTEAFF.